The present T cell receptor beta chain was sequenced within a study of blood T cells in healthy people across ages. The CDR3 has 15 amino acids. Looked up from germline, CDR1 is MDHEN and CDR2 is SYDVKM. The authors ran a second PCR of about 7 to 12 cycles using a sample-barcoded 5' primer and a J-beta primer mix. TCRdb re-called the 5' RACE reads through MiXCR, storing one row per CDR3 protein. Among more than 650,000 distinct CDR3 sequences listed, 22% were seen once. As concerns this clonotype: One end of the junction varies from germline; a read error may be responsible.

What was sequenced was blood. The chain joins TRBV28 to TRBJ2-7, with TRBD1 matching over 7 bases. This sequence was found in a man aged 70-80 years in good health. CDR3 nucleotides: TGTGCCAGCAGTTCCACCGGACAGGTGTTCTACGAGCGGTACTTC. Translating it yields CASSSTGQVFYERYF.